This T cell receptor (beta chain) came from a study of tumor-infiltrating lymphocytes in oesophageal squamous cell carcinoma. V lost 5 bases to trimming and J lost 0 bases, with 9 bases between them. Germline CDR1 SGHTA, CDR2 FQGNSA. This CDR3 comprises 14 residues. TCRdb ran MiXCR on the PCR reads and lists one entry per CDR3 protein. Altogether around 12,000 distinct CDR3 sequences are present, 45% to 55% being singletons, with the ten largest covering 14%. The chain carries TRBV7-2 and TRBJ2-3; D not resolved. This clonotype was obtained from a male donor with esophageal squamous cell carcinoma. Sequencing was done on a sample of normal esophageal tissue next to the tumor. In DNA form, the CDR3 reads TGTGCCAGCAGCCCCACCACAAGCACAGATACGCAGTATTTT. It encodes CASSPTTSTDTQYF.